This entry concerns a single TCR beta chain. Its antigen is not identified. This CDR3 is 17 amino acids long. V was pared by 3 bases and J by 5 bases, with 22 bases between. In TCRdb, the 5' RACE reads were re-called with MiXCR into one record per CDR3 protein. Seen here are some 500,000 distinct CDR3 sequences, about 14% observed once, and the top ten hold over 13%. The entry originates in a study of T cells after yellow fever vaccination. Regarding the study as a whole: Clonotypes found in both CD4 and CD8 compartments made up a small share.

Sequenced here: PBMCs, sampled on the day of the yellow fever booster vaccination. The source of this sequence is a man aged 30 to 39 who received the YFV17D yellow fever vaccine. The chain links TRBV12-3 or TRBV12-4 to TRBJ2-5; tentative D call: TRBD1 (5 bases). The CDR3 DNA sequence: TGTGCCAGCAGTTTGTTAAAAGATCAGGGCCTCGGGGAGACCCAGTACTTC. It translates to CASSLLKDQGLGETQYF.